The 26 T cell receptor beta chains given below trace back to one sample, sequenced in a study of preoperative IRX-2 immunotherapy in early breast cancer. Treatment in this sample: preoperative locoregional IRX-2 cytokine immunotherapy. Clones were sequenced by immunoSEQ multiplex PCR, and TCRdb holds only the in-frame ones, with some missing. The sample includes tens of thousands of clones, around 96% seen only once; the top ten take 5% to 7.5%. Sampling was performed from a patient treated with IRX-2 immunotherapy. The receptors stem from a human donor with breast cancer.

V and J are TRBV9 and TRBJ2-5; 8 nucleotides match TRBD2. CDR3 length equals 17 residues. Germline lookup yields CDR1 SGDLS and CDR2 YYNGEE. V was pared by 1 base and J by 1 base, with 9 bases of the junction left unmatched. In DNA form, the CDR3 reads TGTGCCAGCAGCGTAAACCCGGGACTAGGGATCCAAGAGACCCAGTACTTC. As protein: CASSVNPGLGIQETQYF.

V is TRBV7-9 and J is TRBJ1-5; D is uncertain. Trimming took off 1 base at V and 5 bases at J, with 6 bases between the two ends. The CDR3 extends over 13 amino acids. CDR1 and CDR2 (germline): SEHNR, FQNEAQ (reference sequence). The chain's CDR3 is CASSLVMDQPQHF. The CDR3 DNA is TGTGCCAGCAGCTTAGTCATGGATCAGCCCCAGCATTTT.

The V call is TRBV2, the J call TRBJ1-2; D gene uncertain. Germline CDR1 reads SNHLY; CDR2 reads FYNNEI. V lost 5 bases and J 3 bases, leaving 10 bases between the germline ends. The CDR3 totals 13 residues. The CDR3 DNA reads TGTGCCAGCAGTAAAGAGGCGGACTATGGCTACACCTTC. Translated, it gives CASSKEADYGYTF. Together with reference TRBV2 and TRBJ1-2, the CDR3 gives the full variable domain: EPEVTQTPSHQVTQMGQEVILRCVPISNHLYFYWYRQILGQKVEFLVSFYNNEISEKSEIFDDQFSVERPDGSNFTLKIRSTKLEDSAMYFCASSKEADYGYTFGSGTRLTVV.

In this sample, this clone turned up once. This chain connects TRBV5-1 to TRBJ2-2; 9 positions agree with TRBD2. Trimming cost V 3 bases and J 5 bases; bases outside gene matches: 5. The CDR3 consists of 15 residues. Germline values: CDR1 SGHRS, CDR2 YFSETQ. The CDR3 DNA follows: TGCGCCAGCAGCTATGGGGGACTAGCTACCGGGGAGCTGTTTTTT. Translated: CASSYGGLATGELFF.

The V and J genes are TRBV18 and TRBJ2-5, with D unclear. Germline assignment: CDR1 KGHSH and CDR2 LQKENI. The V and J ends lost 2 bases and 7 bases respectively, with 14 bases between them. The CDR3 length is 14 residues. The CDR3 loop reads CASSPFERKGTQYF. Here the CDR3 DNA reads TGTGCCAGCTCACCATTTGAACGAAAAGGGACCCAGTACTTC.

The rearrangement joins TRBV6-1 to TRBJ2-7, with D tentatively TRBD1 or TRBD2 (5 bases each). This CDR3 spans 15 amino acids. Germline V lookup: CDR1 MNHNS, CDR2 SASEGT. Trimming removed 7 bases from V and 3 bases from J, with 19 bases in between. CDR3 sequence (DNA): TGTGCCAGCACCTCGGGGCGGACATCCTACTACGAGCAGTACTTC. Amino acid sequence: CASTSGRTSYYEQYF.

The V call is TRBV27, the J call TRBJ1-2; a weak D match, TRBD1 (6 bases). Germline loops: CDR1 MNHEY, CDR2 SMNVEV (reference sequence). Trimming shortened V by 9 bases and J by 4 bases, and 12 bases separated the two germline ends. The CDR3 is 12 amino acids. CDR3 coding DNA: TGTGCCAGTGTGGACAGCTCCTATGGCTACACCTTC. Translating it yields CASVDSSYGYTF.

J is TRBJ1-5 and V is TRBV6-5; D unresolved. The CDR3 has 15 residues. Germline V gene lookup returns CDR1 MNHEY and CDR2 SVGAGI. Trimming left V 0 bases short and J 2 bases short, with 8 bases between. CDR3 in amino acids: CASSYSGSGNQPQHF. DNA of the CDR3: TGTGCCAGCAGTTACTCGGGGTCCGGCAATCAGCCCCAGCATTTT.

The chain recombines TRBV27 with TRBJ2-7; 11 bases fit TRBD1. The CDR3 extends over 15 amino acids. Per germline, CDR1 MNHEY and CDR2 SMNVEV (reference sequence). The V gene end was trimmed by 5 bases and the J gene end by 3 bases; junction bases not matched to a gene: 6. In DNA form, the CDR3 reads TGTGCCAGCAGTACCCCCGGGACAGGGGGCTACGAGCAGTACTTC. This sequence encodes CASSTPGTGGYEQYF.

Concerning this clone itself: The junction does not match germline at one end; this may be a read error. The chain recombines TRBV6-5 with TRBJ1-2; 7 nucleotides match TRBD1. This CDR3 has 15 amino acids. Germline V gene data show CDR1 as MNHEY and CDR2 as SVGAGI. The CDR3 is CAGSYARGAGYGYTF. The CDR3 DNA reads as TGTGCCGGCAGTTACGCCAGGGGGGCGGGCTATGGCTACACCTTC.

The chain combines TRBV6-6 with TRBJ2-7; D possibly matches TRBD1 or TRBD2 (6 bases each). Germline V CDR1 and CDR2: MNHNY, SVGAGI (reference sequence). V shed 7 bases and J shed 2 bases, with 15 bases lying between them. The CDR3 sequence is 14 residues long. The CDR3 DNA reads TGTGCCAGCAACGGGGGCAGGAACGCCTACGAGCAGTACTTC. Translated, it gives CASNGGRNAYEQYF.

The chain employs TRBV6-1 and TRBJ2-5; 7 nucleotides agree with TRBD1. The trim removed 2 bases at V and 5 bases at J, leaving 5 bases unmatched. In germline, CDR1 is MNHNS, CDR2 SASEGT. This CDR3 comprises 14 residues. The CDR3, as DNA: TGTGCCAGCAGTGAAAACAGGGGATATGAGACCCAGTACTTC. Its translation is CASSENRGYETQYF.

The chain employs TRBV18 and TRBJ2-7; 11 nucleotides line up with TRBD2. The junction had 8 bases not matched to a gene; V was cut back by 1 base and J by 6 bases. CDR1 and CDR2 (germline): KGHSH, LQKENI. The CDR3 runs to 16 residues. The CDR3 is CASSPRTSGSWVEQYF. For the CDR3, the DNA is TGTGCCAGCTCACCACGAACTAGCGGGAGTTGGGTCGAGCAGTACTTC.

This chain links TRBV7-9 with TRBJ2-5; D ambiguous. The CDR3 loop spans 10 amino acids. Deletions cut 8 bases from V and 5 bases from J, with 6 bases between. CDR1 is SEHNR and CDR2 is FQNEAQ in the germline V gene (reference sequence). The CDR3 DNA reads TGTGCCAGCCAAGGGGAGACCCAGTACTTC. The encoded protein is CASQGETQYF. Filled out from reference TRBV7-9 and TRBJ2-5, the complete variable domain reads DTGVSQNPRHKITKRGQNVTFRCDPISEHNRLYWYRQTLGQGPEFLTYFQNEAQLEKSRLLSDRFSAERPKGSFSTLEIQRTEQGDSAMYLCASQGETQYFGPGTRLLVL.

The CDR3 DNA is TGTGCCAGCAGCCTCTCGACGACTAGCGGGGGTTCAGATGAGCAGTTCTTC. Its protein is CASSLSTTSGGSDEQFF. V usage is TRBV9 and J usage is TRBJ2-1; 12 bases agree with TRBD2. CDR3 size: 17 residues. CDR1 and CDR2 from the germline V gene are SGDLS and YYNGEE. Losses at the gene ends were 4 bases for V and 8 bases for J; bases not matched to a gene: 13. Supplemented by reference TRBV9 and TRBJ2-1, the full variable domain reads DSGVTQTPKHLITATGQRVTLRCSPRSGDLSVYWYQQSLDQGLQFLIQYYNGEERAKGNILERFSAQQFPDLHSELNLSSLELGDSALYFCASSLSTTSGGSDEQFFGPGTRLTVL.

This chain uses TRBV10-2 with TRBJ2-7, with 10 bases that match TRBD2. Trimming took 8 bases from V and 0 from J; bases not matched to a gene: 4. CDR1 and CDR2 (germline): WSHSY, SAAADI. CDR3 length: 14 residues. The CDR3 protein is CASERGGSSYEQYF. The CDR3 region has the DNA TGCGCCAGCGAGCGGGGGGGAAGCTCCTACGAGCAGTACTTC.

The chain uses TRBV7-8 and TRBJ1-1, with 9 positions matching TRBD1. The CDR3 has 16 amino acids. V lost 1 base and J lost 1; bases outside the gene matches: 4. CDR1 SGHVS and CDR2 FQNEAQ come from the germline V gene. The CDR3 sequence is CASSLVPGQGNTEAFF. The CDR3 coding sequence is TGTGCCAGCAGCTTAGTGCCGGGACAGGGGAACACTGAAGCTTTCTTT.

The CDR3 spells CASSDDRSLMNTEAFF. In nucleotides, the CDR3 is TGTGCCAGCAGTGACGACAGGTCCTTAATGAACACTGAAGCTTTCTTT. The genes are TRBV25-1 and TRBJ1-1; a weak D match, TRBD1 (6 bases). The CDR3 length is 16 residues. Germline loops: CDR1 MGHDK, CDR2 SYGVNS. V was clipped by 3 bases and J by 0 bases, with 14 bases between them.

This chain uses TRBV9 with TRBJ2-3, with 14 bases lining up with TRBD2. The CDR3 is 19 residues long. CDR1 and CDR2 (germline): SGDLS, YYNGEE. Trimming took 3 bases from V and 5 from J; bases not matched to a gene: 14. Written as DNA, the CDR3 is TGTGCCAGCAGCGACCTATTGAGGACTAGCGGGGGGAGTATAGATACGCAGTATTTT. Translating it yields CASSDLLRTSGGSIDTQYF.

V is TRBV7-8 and J is TRBJ2-1; 10 bases fit TRBD2. V lost 3 bases and J lost 3; bases outside the gene matches: 5. The CDR3 has 16 amino acids. Germline V gene data show CDR1 as SGHVS and CDR2 as FQNEAQ. The CDR3: CASSFLAGAFYNEQFF. The CDR3 nucleotides read TGTGCCAGCAGCTTTCTAGCGGGGGCTTTCTACAATGAGCAGTTCTTC.

The J gene is TRBJ2-3, the V gene TRBV14, with D unresolved. The CDR3 spans 16 residues. The germline V gene has CDR1 SGHDN and CDR2 FVKESK. V was shortened by 0 bases and J by 1 base, with 11 bases between the two germline ends. Here the CDR3 DNA reads TGTGCCAGCAGCCAAGAAGAATGGGGTCGCACAGATACGCAGTATTTT. Translation gives CASSQEEWGRTDTQYF.

CDR3 sequence (DNA): TGTGCCAGTAGTACCCAGACTGCGTACGAGCAGTACTTC. Encoded protein: CASSTQTAYEQYF. The chain couples TRBV19 to TRBJ2-7, with D unresolved. The CDR3 loop spans 13 amino acids. V was pared by 4 bases and J by 4 bases, with 11 bases between. Germline-derived CDR1 and CDR2 are LNHDA and SQIVND (reference sequence). The whole variable domain, remainder taken from reference TRBV19 and TRBJ2-7, is DGGITQSPKYLFRKEGQNVTLSCEQNLNHDAMYWYRQDPGQGLRLIYYSQIVNDFQKGDIAEGYSVSREKKESFPLTVTSAQKNPTAFYLCASSTQTAYEQYFGPGTRLTVT.

This rearrangement joins TRBV4-1 to TRBJ1-3, with D tentatively TRBD1 (6 bases). The V gene lost 4 bases and the J gene lost 7 bases, with 23 bases spanning the gap. CDR1 and CDR2 from the germline V gene are MGHRA and YSYEKL. This CDR3 is 17 amino acids long. Here the CDR3 reads CASSPGGQLMAVNTIYF. The DNA for the CDR3 is TGCGCCAGCAGCCCGGGGGGACAATTGATGGCGGTCAACACCATATATTTT.

The rearrangement joins TRBV9 to TRBJ2-3, with 11 bases aligning to TRBD1. There are 16 residues in the CDR3. The V gene's germline CDR1 is SGDLS and CDR2 YYNGEE. V was clipped by 3 bases and J by 5 bases; unmatched bases: 8. CDR3 protein: CASSASGQGALDTQYF. DNA for the CDR3: TGTGCCAGCAGCGCCAGCGGACAGGGGGCATTAGATACGCAGTATTTT.

This rearrangement joins TRBV5-6 to TRBJ2-1, with 8 bases identical to TRBD2. The germline CDR1 and CDR2 sequences are SGHDT and YYEEEE. This CDR3 has 15 amino acids. The trim removed 4 bases at V and 7 bases at J, leaving 10 bases unmatched. CDR3 bases: TGTGCCAGCAGCATCCGGGGGGGCCTTTTGAATGAGCAGTTCTTC. This translates into CASSIRGGLLNEQFF. The full variable domain, with the rest looked up from reference TRBV5-6 and TRBJ2-1, is DAGVTQSPTHLIKTRGQQVTLRCSPKSGHDTVSWYQQALGQGPQFIFQYYEEEERQRGNFPDRFSGHQFPNYSSELNVNALLLGDSALYLCASSIRGGLLNEQFFGPGTRLTVL.

This clone was observed a few times. The J gene is TRBJ2-3, the V gene TRBV15; TRBD2 agrees at 10 bases. The J segment lost 2 bases and the V segment lost 5 bases, leaving 4 bases of the junction unmatched. The CDR3 contains 15 residues. Germline CDR1 is LNHNV and CDR2 is YYDKDF (reference sequence). CDR3 region: CATSPTSGYTDTQYF. DNA of the CDR3: TGTGCCACCAGCCCGACTAGCGGGTACACAGATACGCAGTATTTT.